The TCR beta chain described here comes from a study of blood T cell repertoires in COVID-19. The CDR3 length is 16 residues. Germline CDR1 reads LGHNA; CDR2 reads YSLEER. Germline trimming cut 1 base from V and 2 bases from J; bases unmatched to any gene: 4. Measured with immunoSEQ multiplex PCR; TCRdb has only the in-frame clones, and not every one. The profile shows approximately 89,000 clones, 70% to 80% of them singletons. The receptor was isolated from a human donor in a cohort sampled during active COVID-19. Sequencing used peripheral blood. V is TRBV4-3 and J is TRBJ2-5; TRBD2 matches 10 bases. The DNA for the CDR3 is TGCGCCAGCAGCCAAGTAGCGGGAGGCCCGCAAGAGACCCAGTACTTC. Residues: CASSQVAGGPQETQYF.